The entry below gives a single TCR beta chain sequence along with its context. Libraries were prepared by immunoSEQ multiplex PCR; TCRdb keeps only in-frame clonotypes and omits some of them. The sample shows tens of thousands of clones, 70% to 85% of them seen only once. This specimen comes from a study of blood T cell repertoires in COVID-19. Germline CDR1 and CDR2: PRHDT and FYEKMQ (reference sequence). V was cut by 5 bases and J by 2 bases, with 8 bases left in between. The CDR3 runs to 13 residues. The clonotype originates from a man aged 65-85 years with active COVID-19. V and J are TRBV13 and TRBJ2-3; D remains ambiguous. Sequenced: peripheral blood. The chain's CDR3 is CASSPPLTDTQYF. In DNA form, the CDR3 reads TGTGCCAGCAGCCCGCCACTCACAGATACGCAGTATTTT.